A selection of T cell receptor beta chains follows, all from one sample in a study of identical twins. Using its own MiXCR run on the 5' RACE reads, TCRdb lists one record per CDR3 protein. The sample has 600,000 to 700,000 distinct CDR3 sequences; 21% are singletons. The same data also went into a second study, on T cells expressing NK-cell markers.

Specimen: PBMCs. These receptors all come from a woman between 18 and 29 years old in good health. Both conserved end residues are part of each CDR3. The order of the fields is J gene, CDR3 length, V gene, CDR3 protein.

J gene: TRBJ2-3
CDR3 length: 18
V gene: TRBV6-5
CDR3 protein: CASSYSIFDGGATDTQYF

J gene: TRBJ2-7
CDR3 length: 13
V gene: TRBV11-2
CDR3 protein: CASTPSSGVEQYF

J gene: TRBJ1-5
CDR3 length: 14
V gene: TRBV20-1
CDR3 protein: CSATPGQAYQPQHF

J gene: TRBJ2-3
CDR3 length: 14
V gene: TRBV29-1
CDR3 protein: CSVSPRQGGDTQYF

J gene: TRBJ2-7
CDR3 length: 12
V gene: TRBV6-6
CDR3 protein: CASSPGREEQYF

J gene: TRBJ2-3
CDR3 length: 12
V gene: TRBV7-2
CDR3 protein: CASRRITDTQYF

J gene: TRBJ2-1
CDR3 length: 14
V gene: TRBV7-9
CDR3 protein: CASSSERIYNEQFF

J gene: TRBJ2-3
CDR3 length: 15
V gene: TRBV7-9
CDR3 protein: CASSPRTSGADTQYF

J gene: TRBJ2-1
CDR3 length: 14
V gene: TRBV29-1
CDR3 protein: CSVDTYKDNNEQFF

J gene: TRBJ1-6
CDR3 length: 12
V gene: TRBV12-3/TRBV12-4
CDR3 protein: CASSFRVSPLHF

J gene: TRBJ1-2
CDR3 length: 16
V gene: TRBV7-9
CDR3 protein: CASSLATGIANYGYTF

J gene: TRBJ2-6
CDR3 length: 14
V gene: TRBV5-1
CDR3 protein: CASSLDARANVLTF

J gene: TRBJ2-5
CDR3 length: 13
V gene: TRBV11-2
CDR3 protein: CASSSEERETQYF

J gene: TRBJ2-2
CDR3 length: 14
V gene: TRBV20-1
CDR3 protein: CSARERQLAGELFF

J gene: TRBJ2-7
CDR3 length: 13
V gene: TRBV7-6
CDR3 protein: CASSFSAAYEQYF

J gene: TRBJ1-1
CDR3 length: 13
V gene: TRBV12-3/TRBV12-4
CDR3 protein: CASSLEGRGEAFF

J gene: TRBJ2-1
CDR3 length: 13
V gene: TRBV15
CDR3 protein: CATSGIRETEQFF

J gene: TRBJ1-2
CDR3 length: 14
V gene: TRBV6-5
CDR3 protein: CASSYVRSNYGYTF

J gene: TRBJ2-7
CDR3 length: 15
V gene: TRBV6-2/TRBV6-3
CDR3 protein: CASNLLAGLSYEQYF

J gene: TRBJ2-7
CDR3 length: 14
V gene: TRBV12-3/TRBV12-4
CDR3 protein: CASSFRTGVNEQYF

J gene: TRBJ2-2
CDR3 length: 13
V gene: TRBV29-1
CDR3 protein: CSAPGLNTGELFF

J gene: TRBJ2-3
CDR3 length: 15
V gene: TRBV21-1
CDR3 protein: CASSDAGEVTDTQYF

J gene: TRBJ2-7
CDR3 length: 14
V gene: TRBV12-3/TRBV12-4
CDR3 protein: CASSPGQLSYEQYF

J gene: TRBJ1-3
CDR3 length: 14
V gene: TRBV5-1
CDR3 protein: CASSTDSSGNTIYF

J gene: TRBJ2-7
CDR3 length: 14
V gene: TRBV7-9
CDR3 protein: CASSPAVTPHEQYF

J gene: TRBJ2-7
CDR3 length: 13
V gene: TRBV9
CDR3 protein: CASSVEPTYEQYF

J gene: TRBJ2-1
CDR3 length: 16
V gene: TRBV9
CDR3 protein: CASSVGGSSSYNEQFF

J gene: TRBJ1-4
CDR3 length: 13
V gene: TRBV20-1
CDR3 protein: CSALDRSNEKLFF

J gene: TRBJ2-7
CDR3 length: 14
V gene: TRBV5-1
CDR3 protein: CASSPEGGYYEQYF

J gene: TRBJ1-1
CDR3 length: 18
V gene: TRBV19
CDR3 protein: CASSTPGTGELLNTEAFF

J gene: TRBJ1-4
CDR3 length: 14
V gene: TRBV20-1
CDR3 protein: CSASVRAAGEKLFF

J gene: TRBJ1-2
CDR3 length: 14
V gene: TRBV6-1
CDR3 protein: CASATGGGYYGYTF

J gene: TRBJ2-5
CDR3 length: 15
V gene: TRBV10-2
CDR3 protein: CASSEEVRGRETQYF

J gene: TRBJ2-1
CDR3 length: 16
V gene: TRBV6-5
CDR3 protein: CASSYSSGSFYNEQFF

J gene: TRBJ2-7
CDR3 length: 16
V gene: TRBV12-5
CDR3 protein: CASGLDSSGLHHEQYF

J gene: TRBJ2-2
CDR3 length: 15
V gene: TRBV20-1
CDR3 protein: CSVFEPGRGTGELFF

J gene: TRBJ2-1
CDR3 length: 18
V gene: TRBV9
CDR3 protein: CASSLAGPGGSGGNEQFF

J gene: TRBJ1-1
CDR3 length: 15
V gene: TRBV5-1
CDR3 protein: CASSLVGRENTEAFF

J gene: TRBJ2-1
CDR3 length: 16
V gene: TRBV5-1
CDR3 protein: CASSLSFTSGNNEQFF

J gene: TRBJ2-2
CDR3 length: 14
V gene: TRBV20-1
CDR3 protein: CSASIGTNTGELFF

J gene: TRBJ2-3
CDR3 length: 12
V gene: TRBV20-1
CDR3 protein: CSVWGSTDTQYF

J gene: TRBJ1-1
CDR3 length: 15
V gene: TRBV6-1
CDR3 protein: CASSPDSSGYTEAFF

J gene: TRBJ1-2
CDR3 length: 12
V gene: TRBV29-1
CDR3 protein: CSVEIRQGDYTF

J gene: TRBJ2-3
CDR3 length: 16
V gene: TRBV4-1
CDR3 protein: CASSQAPDPPEDTQYF

J gene: TRBJ2-1
CDR3 length: 15
V gene: TRBV20-1
CDR3 protein: CSASLSGRSPNEQFF

J gene: TRBJ2-2
CDR3 length: 13
V gene: TRBV20-1
CDR3 protein: CSAREQGRGELFF

J gene: TRBJ1-1
CDR3 length: 13
V gene: TRBV11-3
CDR3 protein: CASSPGTYTEAFF

J gene: TRBJ2-7
CDR3 length: 18
V gene: TRBV19
CDR3 protein: CASSINRGTGANTYEQYF